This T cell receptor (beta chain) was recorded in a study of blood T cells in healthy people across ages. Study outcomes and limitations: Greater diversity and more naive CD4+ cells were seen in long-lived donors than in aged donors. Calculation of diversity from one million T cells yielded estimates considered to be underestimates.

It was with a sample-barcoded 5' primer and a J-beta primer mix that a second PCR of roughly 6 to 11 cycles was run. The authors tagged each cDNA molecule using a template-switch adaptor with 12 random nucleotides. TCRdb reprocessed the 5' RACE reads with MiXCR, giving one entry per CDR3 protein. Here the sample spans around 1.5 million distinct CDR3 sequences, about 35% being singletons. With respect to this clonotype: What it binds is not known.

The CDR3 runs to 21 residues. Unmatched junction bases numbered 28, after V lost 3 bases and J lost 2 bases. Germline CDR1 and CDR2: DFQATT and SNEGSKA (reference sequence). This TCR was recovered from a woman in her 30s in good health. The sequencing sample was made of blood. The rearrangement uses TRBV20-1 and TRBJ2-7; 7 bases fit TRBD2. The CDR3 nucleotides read TGCAGTGCTAGCCTGTCGGGGATTTATGGGCGCGGGCGGGAGTTGGCCTACGAGCAGTACTTC. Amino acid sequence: CSASLSGIYGRGRELAYEQYF.